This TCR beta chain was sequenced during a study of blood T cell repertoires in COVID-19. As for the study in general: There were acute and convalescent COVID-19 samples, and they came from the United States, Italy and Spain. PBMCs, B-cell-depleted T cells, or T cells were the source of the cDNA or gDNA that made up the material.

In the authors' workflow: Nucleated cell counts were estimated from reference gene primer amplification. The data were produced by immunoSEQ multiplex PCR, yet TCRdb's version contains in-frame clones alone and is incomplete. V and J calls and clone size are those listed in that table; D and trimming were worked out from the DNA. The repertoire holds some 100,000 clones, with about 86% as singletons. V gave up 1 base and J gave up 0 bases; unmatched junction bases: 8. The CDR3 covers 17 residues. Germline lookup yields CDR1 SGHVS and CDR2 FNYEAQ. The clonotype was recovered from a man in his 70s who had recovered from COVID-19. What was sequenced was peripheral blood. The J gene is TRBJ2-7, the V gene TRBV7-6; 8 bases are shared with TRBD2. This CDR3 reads CASSLERTGGGSYEQYF. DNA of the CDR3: TGTGCCAGCAGCTTAGAGAGGACCGGGGGGGGCTCCTACGAGCAGTACTTC.